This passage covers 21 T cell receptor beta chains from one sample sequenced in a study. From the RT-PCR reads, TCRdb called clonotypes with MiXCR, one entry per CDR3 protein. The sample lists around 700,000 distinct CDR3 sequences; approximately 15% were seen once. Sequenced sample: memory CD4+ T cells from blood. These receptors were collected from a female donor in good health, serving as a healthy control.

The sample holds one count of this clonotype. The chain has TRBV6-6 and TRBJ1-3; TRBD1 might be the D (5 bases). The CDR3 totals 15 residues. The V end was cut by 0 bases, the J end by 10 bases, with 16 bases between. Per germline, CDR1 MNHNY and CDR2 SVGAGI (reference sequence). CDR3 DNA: TGTGCCAGCAGTTACTCGAGTCAGGGTATAGGAACCATATATTTT. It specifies CASSYSSQGIGTIYF.

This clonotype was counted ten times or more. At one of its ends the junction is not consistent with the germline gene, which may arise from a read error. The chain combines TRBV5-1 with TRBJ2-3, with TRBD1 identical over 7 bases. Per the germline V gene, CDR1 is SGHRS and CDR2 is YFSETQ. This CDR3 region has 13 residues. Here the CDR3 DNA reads TGTGCCAGCAGTGTACAGGGGACAGATACGCAGTATTTT. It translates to CASSVQGTDTQYF.

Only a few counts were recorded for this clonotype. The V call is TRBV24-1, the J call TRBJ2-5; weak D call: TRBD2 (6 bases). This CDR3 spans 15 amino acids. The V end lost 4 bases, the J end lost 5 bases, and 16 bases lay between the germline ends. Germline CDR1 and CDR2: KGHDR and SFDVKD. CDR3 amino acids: CATSDPGSAGETQYF. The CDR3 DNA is TGTGCCACCAGTGACCCGGGCTCTGCGGGGGAGACCCAGTACTTC.

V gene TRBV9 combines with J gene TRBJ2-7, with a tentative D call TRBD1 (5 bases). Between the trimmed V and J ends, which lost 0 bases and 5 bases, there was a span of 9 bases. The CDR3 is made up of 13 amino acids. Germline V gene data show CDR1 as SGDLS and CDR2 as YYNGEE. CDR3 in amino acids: CASSVGGPNEQYF. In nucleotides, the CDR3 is TGTGCCAGCAGCGTAGGGGGCCCAAACGAGCAGTACTTC.

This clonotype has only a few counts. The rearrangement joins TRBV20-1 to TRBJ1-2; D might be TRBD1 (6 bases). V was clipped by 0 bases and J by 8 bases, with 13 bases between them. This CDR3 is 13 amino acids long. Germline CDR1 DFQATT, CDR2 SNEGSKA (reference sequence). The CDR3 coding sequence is TGCAGTGCTAGAGATCTGCGAGGGGGGGGCTACACCTTC. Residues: CSARDLRGGGYTF.

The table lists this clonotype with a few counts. CDR3 loop: CASSLTVTSGNEQFF. For the CDR3, the DNA is TGTGCCAGCAGCCTTACTGTGACCAGCGGGAATGAGCAGTTCTTC. This sequence joins TRBV7-9 and TRBJ2-1; a possible D gene is TRBD2 (6 bases). Trimming removed 5 bases from V and 7 bases from J, with 18 bases in between. CDR3 length: 15 amino acids. The V gene's germline CDR1 is SEHNR and CDR2 FQNEAQ (reference sequence).

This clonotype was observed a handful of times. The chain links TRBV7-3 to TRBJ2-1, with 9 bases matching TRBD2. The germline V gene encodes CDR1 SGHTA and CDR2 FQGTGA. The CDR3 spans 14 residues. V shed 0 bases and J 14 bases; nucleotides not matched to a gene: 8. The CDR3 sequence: CASSLTRSSGTEFF. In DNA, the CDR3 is TGTGCCAGCAGCTTAACCCGCTCTAGCGGGACCGAGTTCTTC.

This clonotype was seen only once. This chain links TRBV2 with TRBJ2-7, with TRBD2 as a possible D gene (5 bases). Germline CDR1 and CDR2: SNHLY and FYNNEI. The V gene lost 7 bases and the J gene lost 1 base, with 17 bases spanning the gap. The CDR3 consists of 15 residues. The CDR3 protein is CASTPEAGGSYEQYF. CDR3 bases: TGTGCCAGCACCCCGGAGGCAGGAGGTTCCTACGAGCAGTACTTC.

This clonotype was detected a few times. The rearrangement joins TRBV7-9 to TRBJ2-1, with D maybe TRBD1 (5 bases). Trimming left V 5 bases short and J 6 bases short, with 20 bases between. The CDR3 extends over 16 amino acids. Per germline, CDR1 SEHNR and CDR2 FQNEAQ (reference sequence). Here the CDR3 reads CASSPQAVRASNEQFF. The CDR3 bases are TGTGCCAGCAGCCCGCAGGCCGTCAGGGCCTCCAATGAGCAGTTCTTC.

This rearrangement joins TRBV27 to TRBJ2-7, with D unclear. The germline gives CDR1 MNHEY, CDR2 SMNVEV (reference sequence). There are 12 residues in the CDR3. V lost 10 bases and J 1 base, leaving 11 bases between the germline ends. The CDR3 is CATWTHSYEQYF. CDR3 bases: TGTGCCACCTGGACCCATTCCTACGAGCAGTACTTC.

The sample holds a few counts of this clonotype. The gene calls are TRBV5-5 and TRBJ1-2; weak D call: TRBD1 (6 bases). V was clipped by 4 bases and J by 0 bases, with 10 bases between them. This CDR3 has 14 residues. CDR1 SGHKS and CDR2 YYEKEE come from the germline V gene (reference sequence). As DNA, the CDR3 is TGTGCCAGCAGCCGGGACACTTCTAACTATGGCTACACCTTC. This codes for CASSRDTSNYGYTF.

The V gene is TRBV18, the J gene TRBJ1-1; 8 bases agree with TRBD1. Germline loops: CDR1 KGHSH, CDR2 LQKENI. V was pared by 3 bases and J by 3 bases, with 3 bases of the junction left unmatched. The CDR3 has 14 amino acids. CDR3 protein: CASSPLQGDTEAFF. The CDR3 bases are TGTGCCAGCTCACCGCTACAGGGGGACACTGAAGCTTTCTTT.

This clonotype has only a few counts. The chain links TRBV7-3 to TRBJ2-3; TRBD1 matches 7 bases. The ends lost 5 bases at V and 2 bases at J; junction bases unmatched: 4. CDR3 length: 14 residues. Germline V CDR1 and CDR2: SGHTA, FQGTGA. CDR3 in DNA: TGTGCCAGCAGCCCACAGGGGTACACAGATACGCAGTATTTT. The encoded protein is CASSPQGYTDTQYF.

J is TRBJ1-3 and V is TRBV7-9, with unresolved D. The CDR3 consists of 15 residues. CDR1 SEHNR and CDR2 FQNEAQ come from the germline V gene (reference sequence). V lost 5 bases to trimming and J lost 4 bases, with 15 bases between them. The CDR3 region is CASSPRGGLGNTIYF. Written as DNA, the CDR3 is TGTGCCAGCAGCCCTCGGGGTGGGTTAGGAAACACCATATATTTT.

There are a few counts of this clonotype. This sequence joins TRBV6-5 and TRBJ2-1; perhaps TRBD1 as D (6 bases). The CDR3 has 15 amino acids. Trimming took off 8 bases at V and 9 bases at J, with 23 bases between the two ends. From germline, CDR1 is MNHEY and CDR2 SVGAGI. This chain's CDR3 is CASEEQGWGGPEQFF. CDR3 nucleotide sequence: TGTGCCAGCGAGGAACAGGGTTGGGGTGGGCCTGAGCAGTTCTTC.

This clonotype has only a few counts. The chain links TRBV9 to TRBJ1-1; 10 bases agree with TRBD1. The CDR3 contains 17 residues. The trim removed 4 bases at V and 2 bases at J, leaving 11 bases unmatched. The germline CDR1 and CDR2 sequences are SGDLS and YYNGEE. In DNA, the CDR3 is TGTGCCAGCAGCCCTCGACAGGGGGCTACCTCTAACACTGAAGCTTTCTTT. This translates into CASSPRQGATSNTEAFF.

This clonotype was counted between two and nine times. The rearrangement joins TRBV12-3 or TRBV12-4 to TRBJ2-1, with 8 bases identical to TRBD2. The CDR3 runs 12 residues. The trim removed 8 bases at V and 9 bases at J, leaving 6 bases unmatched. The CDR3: CASYREGSEQFF. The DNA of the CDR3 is TGTGCCAGCTACCGGGAGGGCTCTGAGCAGTTCTTC.

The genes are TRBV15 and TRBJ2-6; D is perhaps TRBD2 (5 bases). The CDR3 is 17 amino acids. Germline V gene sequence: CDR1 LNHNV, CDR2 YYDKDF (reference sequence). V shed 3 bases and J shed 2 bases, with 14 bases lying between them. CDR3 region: CATSSWGRRTGANVLTF. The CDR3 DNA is TGTGCCACCAGCAGTTGGGGAAGGAGGACTGGGGCCAACGTCCTGACTTTC.

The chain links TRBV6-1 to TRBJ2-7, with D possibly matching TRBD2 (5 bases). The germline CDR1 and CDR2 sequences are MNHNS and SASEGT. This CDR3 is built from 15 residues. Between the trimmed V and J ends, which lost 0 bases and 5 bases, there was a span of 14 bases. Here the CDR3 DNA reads TGTGCCAGCAGTGAAGCTCTGGAGAGGGTCCACGAGCAGTACTTC. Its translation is CASSEALERVHEQYF.

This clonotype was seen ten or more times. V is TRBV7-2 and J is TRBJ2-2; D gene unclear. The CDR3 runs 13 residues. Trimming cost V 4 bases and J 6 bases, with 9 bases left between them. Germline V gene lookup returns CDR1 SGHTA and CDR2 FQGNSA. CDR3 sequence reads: CASSYSQAGELFF. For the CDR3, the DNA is TGTGCCAGCAGCTATAGCCAGGCCGGGGAGCTGTTTTTT.

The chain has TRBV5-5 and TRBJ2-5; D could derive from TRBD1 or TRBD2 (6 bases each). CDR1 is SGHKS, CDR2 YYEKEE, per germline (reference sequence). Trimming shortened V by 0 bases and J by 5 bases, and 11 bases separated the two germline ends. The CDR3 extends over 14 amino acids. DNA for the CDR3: TGTGCCAGCAGCTTGGAGAGGGGGAGGGAGACCCAGTACTTC. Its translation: CASSLERGRETQYF.